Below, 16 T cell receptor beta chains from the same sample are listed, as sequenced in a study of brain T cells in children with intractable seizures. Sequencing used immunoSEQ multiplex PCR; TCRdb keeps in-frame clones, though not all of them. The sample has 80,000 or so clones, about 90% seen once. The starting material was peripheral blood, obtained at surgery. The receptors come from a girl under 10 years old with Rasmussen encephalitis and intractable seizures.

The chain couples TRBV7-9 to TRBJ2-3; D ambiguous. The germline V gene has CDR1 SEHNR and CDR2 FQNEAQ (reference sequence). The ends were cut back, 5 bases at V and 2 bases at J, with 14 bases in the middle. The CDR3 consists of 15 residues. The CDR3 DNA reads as TGTGCCAGCAGCCCCTCTGTGCGCACCACAGATACGCAGTATTTT. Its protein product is CASSPSVRTTDTQYF.

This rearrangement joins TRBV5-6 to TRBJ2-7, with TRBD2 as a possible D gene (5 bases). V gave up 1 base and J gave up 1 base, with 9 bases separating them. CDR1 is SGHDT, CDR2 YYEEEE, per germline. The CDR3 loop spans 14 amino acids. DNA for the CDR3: TGTGCCAGCAGCTTGTCTAGCAGTTCCTACGAGCAGTACTTC. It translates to CASSLSSSSYEQYF.

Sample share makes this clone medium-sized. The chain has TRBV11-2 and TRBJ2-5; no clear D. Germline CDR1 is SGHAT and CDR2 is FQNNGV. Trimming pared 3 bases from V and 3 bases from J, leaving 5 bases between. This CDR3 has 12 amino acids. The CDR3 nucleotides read TGTGCCAGCAGCTTGTCTAAAGAGACCCAGTACTTC. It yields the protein CASSLSKETQYF. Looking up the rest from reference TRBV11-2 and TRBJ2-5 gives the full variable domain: EAGVAQSPRYKIIEKRQSVAFWCNPISGHATLYWYQQILGQGPKLLIQFQNNGVVDDSQLPKDRFSAERLKGVDSTLKIQPAKLEDSAVYLCASSLSKETQYFGPGTRLLVL.

The CDR3 DNA follows: TGTGCCAGCAGTTTAGGGTACGCCGACGGGGAGCTGTTTTTT. This sequence encodes CASSLGYADGELFF. This sequence joins TRBV28 and TRBJ2-2, with D unclear. Germline CDR1 and CDR2: MDHEN and SYDVKM. CDR3 size: 14 residues. V lost 2 bases, J lost 7 bases, and 11 bases lay in between.

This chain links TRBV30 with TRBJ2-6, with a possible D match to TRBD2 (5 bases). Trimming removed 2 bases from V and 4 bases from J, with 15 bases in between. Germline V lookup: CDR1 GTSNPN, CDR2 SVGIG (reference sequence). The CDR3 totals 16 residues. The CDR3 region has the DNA TGTGCCTGGAGTTTCGGGGTTCTTGGAGGGGCCAACGTCCTGACTTTC. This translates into CAWSFGVLGGANVLTF.

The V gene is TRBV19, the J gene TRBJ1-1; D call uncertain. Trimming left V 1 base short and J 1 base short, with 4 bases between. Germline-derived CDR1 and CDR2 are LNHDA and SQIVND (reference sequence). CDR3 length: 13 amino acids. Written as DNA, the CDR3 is TGTGCCAGTAGTATAGCGGAGAACACTGAAGCTTTCTTT. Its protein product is CASSIAENTEAFF.

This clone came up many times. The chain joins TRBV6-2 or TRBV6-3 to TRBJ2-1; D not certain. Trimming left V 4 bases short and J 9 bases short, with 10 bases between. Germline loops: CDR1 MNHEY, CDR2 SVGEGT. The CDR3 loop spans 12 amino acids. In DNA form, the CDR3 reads TGTGCCAGCAGTTTGGGCTTAACTGAGCAGTTCTTC. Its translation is CASSLGLTEQFF.

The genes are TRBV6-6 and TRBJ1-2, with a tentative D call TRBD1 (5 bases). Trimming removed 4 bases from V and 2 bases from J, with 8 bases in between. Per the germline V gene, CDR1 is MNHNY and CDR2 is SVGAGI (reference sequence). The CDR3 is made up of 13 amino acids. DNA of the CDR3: TGTGCCAGCAGTTCCCGGGACAACTATGGCTACACCTTC. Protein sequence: CASSSRDNYGYTF.

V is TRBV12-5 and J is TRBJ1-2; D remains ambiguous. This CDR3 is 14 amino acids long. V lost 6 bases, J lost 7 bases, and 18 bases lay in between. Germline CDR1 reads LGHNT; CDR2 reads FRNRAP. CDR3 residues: CASGLGRVLSGYTF. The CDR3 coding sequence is TGTGCTAGTGGCCTGGGTAGGGTACTGAGTGGCTACACCTTC.

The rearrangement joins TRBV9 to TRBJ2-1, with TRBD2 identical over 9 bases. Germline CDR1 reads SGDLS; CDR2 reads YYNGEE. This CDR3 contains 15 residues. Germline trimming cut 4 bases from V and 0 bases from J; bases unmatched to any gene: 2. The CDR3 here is CASSSGGSSYNEQFF. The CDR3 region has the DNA TGTGCCAGCAGCAGCGGGGGGAGCTCCTACAATGAGCAGTTCTTC.

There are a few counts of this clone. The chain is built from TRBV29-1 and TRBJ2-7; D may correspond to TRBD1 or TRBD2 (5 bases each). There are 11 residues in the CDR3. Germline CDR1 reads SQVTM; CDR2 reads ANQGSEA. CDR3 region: CTAGSSYEQYF. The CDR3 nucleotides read TGCACCGCAGGGAGCTCCTACGAGCAGTACTTC.

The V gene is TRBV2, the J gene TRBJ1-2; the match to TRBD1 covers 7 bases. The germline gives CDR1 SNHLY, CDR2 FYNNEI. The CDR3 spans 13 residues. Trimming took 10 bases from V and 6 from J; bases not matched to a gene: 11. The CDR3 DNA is TGTGCCATCGACCCCGGGACAGTCGATGGCTACACCTTC. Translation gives CAIDPGTVDGYTF.

The CDR3 DNA follows: TGTGCCAGCAGTGAACGAGCACTAGATGACTATGGCTACACCTTC. It translates to CASSERALDDYGYTF. V gene TRBV2 combines with J gene TRBJ1-2; unclear D gene. The germline V gene has CDR1 SNHLY and CDR2 FYNNEI. Trimming left V 2 bases short and J 3 bases short, with 13 bases between. This CDR3 is built from 15 residues.

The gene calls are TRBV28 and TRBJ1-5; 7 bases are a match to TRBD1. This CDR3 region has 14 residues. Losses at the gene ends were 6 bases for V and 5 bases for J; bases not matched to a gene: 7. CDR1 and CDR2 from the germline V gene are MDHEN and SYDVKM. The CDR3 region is CASRRDRVDQPQHF. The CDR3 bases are TGTGCCAGCAGGCGTGACAGGGTAGATCAGCCCCAGCATTTT.

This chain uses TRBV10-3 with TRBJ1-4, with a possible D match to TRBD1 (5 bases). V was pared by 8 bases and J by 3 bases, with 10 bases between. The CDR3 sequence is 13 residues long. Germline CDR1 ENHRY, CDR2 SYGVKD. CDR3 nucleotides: TGTGCCATCCAAGGGGACTCTAATGAAAAACTGTTTTTT. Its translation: CAIQGDSNEKLFF.

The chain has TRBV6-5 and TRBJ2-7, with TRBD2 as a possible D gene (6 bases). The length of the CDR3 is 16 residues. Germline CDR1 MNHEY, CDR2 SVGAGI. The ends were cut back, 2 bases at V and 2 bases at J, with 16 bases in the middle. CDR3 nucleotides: TGTGCCAGCAGTTACCACACCGGGACTCTAGCCTACGAGCAGTACTTC. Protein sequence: CASSYHTGTLAYEQYF.